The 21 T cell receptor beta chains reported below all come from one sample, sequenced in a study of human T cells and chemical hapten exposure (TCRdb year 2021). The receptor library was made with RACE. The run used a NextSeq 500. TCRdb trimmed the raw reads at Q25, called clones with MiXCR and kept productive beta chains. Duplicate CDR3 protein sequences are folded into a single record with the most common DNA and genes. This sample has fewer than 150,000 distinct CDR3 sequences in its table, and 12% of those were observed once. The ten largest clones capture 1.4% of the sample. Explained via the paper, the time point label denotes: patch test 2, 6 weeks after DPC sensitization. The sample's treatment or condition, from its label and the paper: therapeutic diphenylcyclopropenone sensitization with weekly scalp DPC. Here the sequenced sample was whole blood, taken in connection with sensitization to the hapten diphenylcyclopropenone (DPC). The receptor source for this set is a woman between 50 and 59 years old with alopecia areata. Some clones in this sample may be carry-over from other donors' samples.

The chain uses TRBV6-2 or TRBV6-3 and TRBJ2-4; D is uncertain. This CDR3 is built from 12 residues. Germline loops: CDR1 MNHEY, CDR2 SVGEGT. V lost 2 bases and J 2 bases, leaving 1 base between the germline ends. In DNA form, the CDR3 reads TGTGCCAGCAGTTACCCCAAAAACATTCAGTACTTC. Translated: CASSYPKNIQYF.

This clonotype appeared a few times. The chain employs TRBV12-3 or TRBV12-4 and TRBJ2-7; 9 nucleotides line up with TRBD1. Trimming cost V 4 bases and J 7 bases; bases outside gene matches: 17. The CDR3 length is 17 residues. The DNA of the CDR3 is TGTGCCAGCAGTTCTGGGACAGGGCGACTGGGAGCGGGGGAGCAGTACTTC. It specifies CASSSGTGRLGAGEQYF.

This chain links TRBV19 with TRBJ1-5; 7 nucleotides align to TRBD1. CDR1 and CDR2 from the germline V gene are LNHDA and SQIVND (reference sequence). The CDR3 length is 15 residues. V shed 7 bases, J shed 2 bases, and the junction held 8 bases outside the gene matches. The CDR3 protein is CASTSDRAGNQPQHF. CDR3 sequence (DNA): TGTGCCAGTACCTCAGACAGGGCGGGCAATCAGCCCCAGCATTTT.

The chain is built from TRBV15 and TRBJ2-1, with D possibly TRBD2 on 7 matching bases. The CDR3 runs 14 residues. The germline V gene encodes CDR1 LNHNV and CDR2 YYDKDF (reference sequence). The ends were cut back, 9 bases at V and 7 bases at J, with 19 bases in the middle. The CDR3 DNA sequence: TGTGCCACGGGGCGGACTAGAGGGGGGAATGAGCAGTTCTTC. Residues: CATGRTRGGNEQFF.

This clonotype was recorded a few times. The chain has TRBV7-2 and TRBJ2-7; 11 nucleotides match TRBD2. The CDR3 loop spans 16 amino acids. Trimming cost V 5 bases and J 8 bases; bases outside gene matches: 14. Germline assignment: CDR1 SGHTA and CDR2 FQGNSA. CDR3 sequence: CASSPDRALAGGKQYF. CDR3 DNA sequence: TGTGCCAGCAGCCCCGACAGGGCCCTAGCGGGAGGAAAGCAGTACTTC.

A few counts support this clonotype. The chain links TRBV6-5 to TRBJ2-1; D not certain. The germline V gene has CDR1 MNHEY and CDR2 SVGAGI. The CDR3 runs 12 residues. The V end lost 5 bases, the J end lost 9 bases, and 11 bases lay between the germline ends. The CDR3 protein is CASSTPRSEQFF. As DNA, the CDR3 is TGTGCCAGCAGTACCCCTAGGAGTGAGCAGTTCTTC.

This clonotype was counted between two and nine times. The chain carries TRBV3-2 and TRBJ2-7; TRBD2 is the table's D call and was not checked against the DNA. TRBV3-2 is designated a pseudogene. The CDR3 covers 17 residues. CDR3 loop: CASSPRAQGSAYLEQYF. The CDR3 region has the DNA TGTGCCAGCAGCCCAAGGGCCCAGGGGTCGGCTTACCTCGAGCAGTACTTC.

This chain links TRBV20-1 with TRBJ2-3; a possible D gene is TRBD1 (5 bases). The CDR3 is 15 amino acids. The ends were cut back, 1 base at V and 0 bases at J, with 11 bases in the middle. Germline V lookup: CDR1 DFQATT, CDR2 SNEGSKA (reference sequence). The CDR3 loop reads CSARGGGVSTDTQYF. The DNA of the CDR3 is TGCAGTGCTAGAGGGGGCGGAGTTAGCACAGATACGCAGTATTTT.

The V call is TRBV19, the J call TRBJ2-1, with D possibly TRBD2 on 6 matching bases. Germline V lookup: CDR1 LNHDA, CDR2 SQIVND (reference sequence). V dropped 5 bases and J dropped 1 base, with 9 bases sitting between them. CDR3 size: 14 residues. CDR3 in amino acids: CASSLGTSYNEQFF. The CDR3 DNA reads TGTGCCAGTAGTTTGGGGACTTCCTACAATGAGCAGTTCTTC.

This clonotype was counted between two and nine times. CDR3 DNA sequence: TGTGCCAGCGAGGAGAGCAGCAGTCCATACAATGAGCAGTTCTTC. This translates into CASEESSSPYNEQFF. The chain links TRBV7-2 to TRBJ2-1; D is ambiguous. The CDR3 sequence is 15 residues long. In germline, CDR1 is SGHTA, CDR2 FQGNSA. The ends were cut back, 8 bases at V and 4 bases at J, with 18 bases in the middle.

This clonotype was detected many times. CDR3 nucleotide sequence: TGTGCCAGCAGCTCGATACTAGCGGGAGCTTTCCCTGGGGCCAACGTCCTGACTTTC. Its protein product is CASSSILAGAFPGANVLTF. The chain joins TRBV7-9 to TRBJ2-6, with 11 bases lining up with TRBD2. The CDR3 is made up of 19 amino acids. Losses at the gene ends were 4 bases for V and 2 bases for J; bases not matched to a gene: 10. Germline V lookup: CDR1 SEHNR, CDR2 FQNEAQ (reference sequence).

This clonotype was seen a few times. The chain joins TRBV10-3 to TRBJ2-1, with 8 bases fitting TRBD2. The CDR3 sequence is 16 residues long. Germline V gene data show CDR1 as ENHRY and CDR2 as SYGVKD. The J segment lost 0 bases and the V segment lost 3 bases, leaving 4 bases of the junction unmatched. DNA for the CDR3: TGTGCCATCAGTGACCGCAGCGGGGGCTCCTACAATGAGCAGTTCTTC. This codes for CAISDRSGGSYNEQFF.

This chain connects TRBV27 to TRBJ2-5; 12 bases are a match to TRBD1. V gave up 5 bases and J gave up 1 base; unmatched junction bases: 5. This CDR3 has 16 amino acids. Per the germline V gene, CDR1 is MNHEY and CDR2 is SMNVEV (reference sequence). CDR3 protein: CASSPGTGGSQETQYF. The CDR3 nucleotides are TGTGCCAGCAGTCCCGGGACAGGGGGCTCCCAAGAGACCCAGTACTTC.

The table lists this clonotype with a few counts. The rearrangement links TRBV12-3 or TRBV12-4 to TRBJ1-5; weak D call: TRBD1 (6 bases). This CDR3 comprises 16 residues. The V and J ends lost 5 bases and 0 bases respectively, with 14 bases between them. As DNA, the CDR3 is TGTGCCAGCAGTCCGACGACAGGTTATAGCAATCAGCCCCAGCATTTT. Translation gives CASSPTTGYSNQPQHF.

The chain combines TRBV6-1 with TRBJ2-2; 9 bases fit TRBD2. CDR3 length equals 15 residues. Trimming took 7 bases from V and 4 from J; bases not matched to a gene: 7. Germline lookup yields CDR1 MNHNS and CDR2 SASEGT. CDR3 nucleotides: TGTGCCAGCACCGCCTTGACTAGCGGCACCGGGGAGCTGTTTTTT. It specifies CASTALTSGTGELFF.

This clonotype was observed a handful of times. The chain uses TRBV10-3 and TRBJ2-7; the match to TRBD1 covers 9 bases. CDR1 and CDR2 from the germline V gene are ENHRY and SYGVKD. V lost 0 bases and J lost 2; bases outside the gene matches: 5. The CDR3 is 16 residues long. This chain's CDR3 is CAISESRTGETYEQYF. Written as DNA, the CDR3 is TGTGCCATCAGTGAGTCTCGGACAGGGGAAACCTACGAGCAGTACTTC.

The DNA of the CDR3 is TGTGCCAGCTCCTTCGGAAGGGCGCGGGCCACTGAAGCTTTCTTT. Translated: CASSFGRARATEAFF. This chain joins TRBV12-3 or TRBV12-4 and TRBJ1-1; D is uncertain. This CDR3 comprises 15 residues. Trimming took 8 bases from V and 4 from J, leaving 20 bases between them.

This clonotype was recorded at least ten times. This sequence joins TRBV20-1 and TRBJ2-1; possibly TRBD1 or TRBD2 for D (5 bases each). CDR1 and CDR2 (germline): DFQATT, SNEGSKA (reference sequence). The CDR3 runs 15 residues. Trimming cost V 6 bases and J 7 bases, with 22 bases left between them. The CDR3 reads CSAQGRLAGSNEQFF. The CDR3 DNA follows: TGCAGTGCCCAGGGCCGGCTAGCAGGATCGAATGAGCAGTTCTTC.

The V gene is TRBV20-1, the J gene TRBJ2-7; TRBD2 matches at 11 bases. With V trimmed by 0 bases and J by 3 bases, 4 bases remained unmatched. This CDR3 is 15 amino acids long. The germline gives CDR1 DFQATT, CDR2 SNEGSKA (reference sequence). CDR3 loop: CSARDLTSGSYEQYF. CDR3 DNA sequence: TGCAGTGCTAGAGATCTCACTAGCGGGAGCTACGAGCAGTACTTC.

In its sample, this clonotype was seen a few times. CDR3 sequence reads: CASGLAGAGIGTQYF. In DNA, the CDR3 is TGTGCTAGTGGTTTGGCCGGGGCGGGTATAGGGACCCAGTACTTC. The V gene is TRBV12-5, the J gene TRBJ2-5; tentatively, D is TRBD1 or TRBD2 (5 bases each). CDR1 and CDR2 from the germline V gene are LGHNT and FRNRAP. V was clipped by 1 base and J by 7 bases, with 16 bases between them. The CDR3 extends over 15 amino acids. Complete variable domain (other parts from reference TRBV12-5 and TRBJ2-5): DARVTQTPRHKVTEMGQEVTMRCQPILGHNTVFWYRQTMMQGLELLAYFRNRAPLDDSGMPKDRFSAEMPDATLATLKIQPSEPRDSAVYFCASGLAGAGIGTQYFGPGTRLLVL.

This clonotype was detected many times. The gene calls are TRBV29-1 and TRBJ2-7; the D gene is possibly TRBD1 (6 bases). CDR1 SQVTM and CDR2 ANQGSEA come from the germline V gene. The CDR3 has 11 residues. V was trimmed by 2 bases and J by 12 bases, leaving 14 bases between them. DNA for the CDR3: TGCAGCGTTGAAATGGGCAGGGGTCGGTACTTC. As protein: CSVEMGRGRYF.